This TCR beta chain is from a study of PD-L1 blockade in urothelial cancer. Sequencing used immunoSEQ multiplex PCR; TCRdb keeps in-frame clones, though not all of them. The sample lists about 71,000 clones, approximately 91% occurring once. The CDR3 spans 14 residues. The rearrangement joins TRBV21-1 to TRBJ2-1; the table's D call of TRBD2 was not tested on the DNA. TRBV21-1 represents a pseudogene. The specimen comprised PBMCs, sampled around atezolizumab (anti-PD-L1) treatment. The clonotype comes from a man in his sixties with urothelial cancer. The chain's CDR3 is CATTDGESISEQFF. The CDR3 DNA follows: TGTGCCACCACGGACGGGGAGTCGATTAGTGAGCAGTTCTTC.